Shown below are 6 T cell receptor beta chains from a single sample sequenced in a study of shared clonotypes between healthy human individuals. Terminally differentiated effector memory CD45RA+ cells were excluded by CCR7 positive selection of CD45RO-negative cells. Clones were sequenced by immunoSEQ multiplex PCR, and TCRdb holds only the in-frame ones, with some missing. The table lists some 2,100,000 clones, approximately 94% of them singletons. Specimen: naive CD8+ T cells from PBMCs. Receptors originate from a man between 18 and 35 years old in good health. Some clones in this sample may be carry-over from other donors' samples.

The V call is TRBV7-9, the J call TRBJ2-7; 11 bases map to TRBD2. In germline, CDR1 is SEHNR, CDR2 FQNEAQ (reference sequence). The CDR3 loop spans 16 amino acids. With 4 bases clipped from V and 4 bases from J, the junction kept 9 bases outside the gene matches. The CDR3 here is CASSSLSGRAGYEQYF. The CDR3 DNA reads TGTGCCAGCAGCTCACTTAGCGGGAGGGCCGGGTACGAGCAGTACTTC.

The chain combines TRBV4-1 with TRBJ2-2, with D possibly being TRBD2 (5 bases). CDR3 length: 16 amino acids. The germline V gene encodes CDR1 MGHRA and CDR2 YSYEKL. V was trimmed by 0 bases and J by 5 bases, leaving 13 bases between them. The CDR3 region is CASSQDNREGTGELFF. DNA of the CDR3: TGCGCCAGCAGCCAAGATAACCGGGAAGGGACCGGGGAGCTGTTTTTT.

The chain combines TRBV15 with TRBJ2-7, with D perhaps TRBD2 (7 bases). V gave up 5 bases and J gave up 4 bases, with 12 bases separating them. CDR1 and CDR2 (germline): LNHNV, YYDKDF (reference sequence). There are 13 residues in the CDR3. The CDR3 reads CATSVGGPYEQYF. The CDR3 coding sequence is TGTGCCACCAGCGTCGGGGGGCCATACGAGCAGTACTTC.

This sequence joins TRBV5-4 and TRBJ2-1, with 12 nucleotides matching TRBD1. V trimming: 1 base; J trimming: 12 bases; junction bases outside the gene matches: 14. CDR3 length: 17 residues. CDR1 and CDR2 (germline): SGHNT, YYREEE (reference sequence). The CDR3 protein is CASSLLTMGGQGAGQFF. CDR3 bases: TGTGCCAGCAGCTTGTTAACCATGGGGGGACAGGGGGCCGGGCAGTTCTTC.

This sequence joins TRBV10-3 and TRBJ2-3, with 8 bases aligning to TRBD2. Germline V lookup: CDR1 ENHRY, CDR2 SYGVKD. The CDR3 sequence is 17 residues long. After removal of 2 bases from V and 2 bases from J, the junction contained 9 bases not matched to a gene. Here the CDR3 reads CAISEEAVAGTTDTQYF. As DNA, the CDR3 is TGTGCCATCAGTGAGGAAGCGGTAGCGGGGACCACAGATACGCAGTATTTT.

This chain uses TRBV29-1 with TRBJ1-1; D unclear. The CDR3 totals 13 residues. Germline CDR1 is SQVTM and CDR2 is ANQGSEA. Trimming took off 4 bases at V and 1 base at J, with 10 bases between the two ends. Here the CDR3 reads CSVVWAENTEAFF. CDR3 coding DNA: TGCAGCGTTGTTTGGGCAGAGAACACTGAAGCTTTCTTT.